The entry that follows covers one T cell receptor (beta chain) sequence. Its antigen is as yet unknown. The CDR3 contains 12 residues. The germline V and J ends were trimmed by 6 bases and 2 bases, with 8 bases remaining between them. Germline assignment: CDR1 WNHNN and CDR2 SYGVQD (reference sequence). The record originates from a study of OX40 agonist ivuxolimab in advanced cancers. Background on the study: The patients received ivuxolimab by intravenous route every 2 weeks at 0.01 to 10 mg/kg. Antecedent anti-PD-1, anti-PD-L1 or anti-CTLA-4 therapy was permissible, with around 41% having received some.

Study outcomes and limitations: More expanded clones were seen, on average, in CD8+ T cells than in CD4+.

The data were produced by immunoSEQ multiplex PCR, yet TCRdb's version contains in-frame clones alone and is incomplete. In the table there are about 100,000 clones, less than 95% of which are singletons. The TCR sequence derives from an adult with an advanced solid tumor such as melanoma, head and neck, liver or kidney cancer. The sequenced sample was CD4+ or CD8+ T cells sorted from blood, obtained in a trial of the OX40 agonist ivuxolimab. J is TRBJ2-7 and V is TRBV10-1; no clear D gene. This CDR3 reads CASRDLTYEQYF. CDR3 nucleotide sequence: TGCGCCAGCAGGGACCTCACCTACGAGCAGTACTTC.